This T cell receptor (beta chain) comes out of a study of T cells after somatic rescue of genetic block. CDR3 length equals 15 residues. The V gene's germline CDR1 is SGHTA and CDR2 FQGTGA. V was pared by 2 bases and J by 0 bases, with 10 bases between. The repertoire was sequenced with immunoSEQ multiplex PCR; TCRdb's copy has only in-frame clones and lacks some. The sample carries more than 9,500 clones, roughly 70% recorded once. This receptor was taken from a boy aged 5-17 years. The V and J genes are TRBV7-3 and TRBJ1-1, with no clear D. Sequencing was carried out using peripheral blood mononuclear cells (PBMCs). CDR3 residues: CASSLGVHLNTEAFF. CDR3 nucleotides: TGTGCCAGCAGCTTAGGGGTACATTTGAACACTGAAGCTTTCTTT.